The TCR beta chain under discussion was sequenced for a study of shared clonotypes between healthy human individuals. About this clone: Other DNA sequences in this sample translate to the same CDR3.

Germline CDR1 reads MNHNS; CDR2 reads SASEGT. This CDR3 is 11 amino acids long. V was clipped by 3 bases and J by 1 base, with 1 base between them. Assay: immunoSEQ multiplex PCR; the TCRdb copy retains only in-frame clones and omits some. The table has around 1.4 million clones, about 98.5% seen once; the top ten hold roughly 0.35%. This TCR was sampled from a man younger than 40 in good health. The chain carries TRBV6-1 and TRBJ2-7; D is unresolved. The sequenced material came from naive CD4+ T cells sorted from blood. Indicated subset: CD45RA+ positively selected. For the CDR3, the DNA is TGTGCCAGCAGTGATTCCTACGAGCAGTACTTC. Its translation: CASSDSYEQYF.